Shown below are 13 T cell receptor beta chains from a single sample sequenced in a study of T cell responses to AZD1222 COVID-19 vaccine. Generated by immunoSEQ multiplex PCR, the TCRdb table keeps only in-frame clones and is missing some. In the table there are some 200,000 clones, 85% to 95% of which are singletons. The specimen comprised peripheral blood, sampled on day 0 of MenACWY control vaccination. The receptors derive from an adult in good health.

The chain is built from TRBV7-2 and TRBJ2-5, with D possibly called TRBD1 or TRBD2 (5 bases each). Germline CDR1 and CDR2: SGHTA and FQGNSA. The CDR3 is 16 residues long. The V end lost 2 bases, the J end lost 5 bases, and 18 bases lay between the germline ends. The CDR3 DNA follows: TGTGCCAGCAGCTTAAGTTTGAGGGGTCGGTCGGAGACCCAGTACTTC. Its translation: CASSLSLRGRSETQYF.

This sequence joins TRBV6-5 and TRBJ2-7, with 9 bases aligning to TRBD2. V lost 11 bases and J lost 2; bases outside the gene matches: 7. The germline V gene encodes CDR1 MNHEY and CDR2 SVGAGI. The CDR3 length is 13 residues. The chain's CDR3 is CAAKRGEPYEQYF. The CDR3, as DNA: TGTGCCGCCAAGCGGGGGGAGCCCTACGAGCAGTACTTC.

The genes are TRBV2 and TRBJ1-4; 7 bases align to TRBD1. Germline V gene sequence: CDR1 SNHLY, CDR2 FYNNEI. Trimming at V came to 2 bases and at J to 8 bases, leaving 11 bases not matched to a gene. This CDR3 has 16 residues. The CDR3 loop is CASSEQGGVVGEKLFF. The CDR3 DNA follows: TGTGCCAGCAGTGAACAGGGGGGGGTCGTAGGCGAAAAACTGTTTTTT. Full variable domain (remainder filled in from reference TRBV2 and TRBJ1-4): EPEVTQTPSHQVTQMGQEVILRCVPISNHLYFYWYRQILGQKVEFLVSFYNNEISEKSEIFDDQFSVERPDGSNFTLKIRSTKLEDSAMYFCASSEQGGVVGEKLFFGSGTQLSVL.

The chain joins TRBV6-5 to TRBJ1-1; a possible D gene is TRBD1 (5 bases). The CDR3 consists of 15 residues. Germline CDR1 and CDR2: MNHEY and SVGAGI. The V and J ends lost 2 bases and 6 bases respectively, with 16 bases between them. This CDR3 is CASSYQGVGGSEAFF. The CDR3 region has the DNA TGTGCCAGCAGTTACCAAGGGGTTGGGGGATCTGAAGCTTTCTTT.

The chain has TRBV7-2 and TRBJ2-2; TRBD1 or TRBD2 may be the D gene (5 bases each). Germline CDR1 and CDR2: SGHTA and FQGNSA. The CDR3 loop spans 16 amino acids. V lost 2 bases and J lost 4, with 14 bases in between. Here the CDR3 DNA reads TGTGCCAGCAGCTTATACGGGGCCCGGGGCACCGGGGAGCTGTTTTTT. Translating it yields CASSLYGARGTGELFF. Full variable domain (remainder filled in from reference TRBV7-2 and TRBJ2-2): GAGVSQSPSNKVTEKGKDVELRCDPISGHTALYWYRQSLGQGLEFLIYFQGNSAPDKSGLPSDRFSAERTGGSVSTLTIQRTQQEDSAVYLCASSLYGARGTGELFFGEGSRLTVL.

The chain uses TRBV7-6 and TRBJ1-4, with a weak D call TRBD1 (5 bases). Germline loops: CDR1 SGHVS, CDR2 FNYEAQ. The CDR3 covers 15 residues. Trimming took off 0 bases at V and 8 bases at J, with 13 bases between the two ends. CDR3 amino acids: CASSLAGTDREKLFF. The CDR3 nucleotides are TGTGCCAGCAGCTTAGCGGGGACCGATCGGGAAAAACTGTTTTTT.

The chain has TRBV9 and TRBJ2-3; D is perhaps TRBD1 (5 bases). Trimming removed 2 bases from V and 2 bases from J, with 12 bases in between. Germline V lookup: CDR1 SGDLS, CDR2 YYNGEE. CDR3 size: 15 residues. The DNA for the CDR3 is TGTGCCAGCAGCGTTGGCAGGGCTTACACAGATACGCAGTATTTT. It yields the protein CASSVGRAYTDTQYF.

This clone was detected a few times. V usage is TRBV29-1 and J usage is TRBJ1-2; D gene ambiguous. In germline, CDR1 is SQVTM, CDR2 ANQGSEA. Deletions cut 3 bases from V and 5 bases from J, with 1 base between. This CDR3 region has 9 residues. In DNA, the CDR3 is TGCAGCGTTGATTATGGCTACACCTTC. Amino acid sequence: CSVDYGYTF.

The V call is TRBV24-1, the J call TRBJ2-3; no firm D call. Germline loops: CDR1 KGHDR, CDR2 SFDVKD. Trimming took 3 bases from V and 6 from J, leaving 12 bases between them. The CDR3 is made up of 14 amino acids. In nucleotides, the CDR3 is TGTGCCACCAGTGATCCCGGCACGCGTGATACGCAGTATTTT. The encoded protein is CATSDPGTRDTQYF.

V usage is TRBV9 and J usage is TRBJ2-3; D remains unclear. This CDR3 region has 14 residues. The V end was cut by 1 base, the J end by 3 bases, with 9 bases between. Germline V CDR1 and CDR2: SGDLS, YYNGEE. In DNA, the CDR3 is TGTGCCAGCAGCGTACGTGGGGAAACAGATACGCAGTATTTT. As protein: CASSVRGETDTQYF.

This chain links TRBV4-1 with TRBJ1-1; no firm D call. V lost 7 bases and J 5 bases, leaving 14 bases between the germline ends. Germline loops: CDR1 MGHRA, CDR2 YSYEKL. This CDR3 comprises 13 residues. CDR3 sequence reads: CASTPGDRTEAFF. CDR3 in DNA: TGCGCCAGCACCCCCGGAGATAGGACTGAAGCTTTCTTT.

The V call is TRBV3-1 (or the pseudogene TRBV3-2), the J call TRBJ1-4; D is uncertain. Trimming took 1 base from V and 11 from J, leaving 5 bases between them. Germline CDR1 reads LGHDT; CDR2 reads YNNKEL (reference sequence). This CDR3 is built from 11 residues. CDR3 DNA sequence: TGTGCCAGCAGCCAAGTGGGTAAACTGTTTTTT. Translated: CASSQVGKLFF.

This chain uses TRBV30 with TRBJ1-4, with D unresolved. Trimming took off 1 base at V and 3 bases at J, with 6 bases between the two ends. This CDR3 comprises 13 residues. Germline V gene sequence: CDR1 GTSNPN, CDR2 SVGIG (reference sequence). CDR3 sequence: CAWSEQPNEKLFF. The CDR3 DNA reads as TGTGCCTGGAGTGAACAGCCTAATGAAAAACTGTTTTTT. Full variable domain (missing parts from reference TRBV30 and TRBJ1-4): SQTIHQWPATLVQPVGSPLSLECTVEGTSNPNLYWYRQAAGRGLQLLFYSVGIGQISSEVPQNLSASRPQDRQFILSSKKLLLSDSGFYLCAWSEQPNEKLFFGSGTQLSVL.